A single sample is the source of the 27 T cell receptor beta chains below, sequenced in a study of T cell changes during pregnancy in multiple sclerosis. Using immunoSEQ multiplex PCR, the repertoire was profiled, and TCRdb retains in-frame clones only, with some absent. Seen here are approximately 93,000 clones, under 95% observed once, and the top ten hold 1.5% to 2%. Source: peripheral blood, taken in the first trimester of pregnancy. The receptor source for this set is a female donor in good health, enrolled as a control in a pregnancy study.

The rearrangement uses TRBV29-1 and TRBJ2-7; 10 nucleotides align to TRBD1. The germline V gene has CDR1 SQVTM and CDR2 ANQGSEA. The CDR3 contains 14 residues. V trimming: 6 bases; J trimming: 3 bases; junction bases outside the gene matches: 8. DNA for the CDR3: TGCAGCGTCGCTCCGGGACAGGGGTTCTACGAGCAGTACTTC. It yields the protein CSVAPGQGFYEQYF.

CDR3 sequence reads: CASSEEGNQPQHF. The CDR3 nucleotides read TGTGCCAGCAGTGAGGAGGGCAATCAGCCCCAGCATTTT. This chain connects TRBV2 to TRBJ1-5; D not resolved. The length of the CDR3 is 13 residues. The V end was cut by 3 bases, the J end by 2 bases, with 5 bases between. Germline lookup yields CDR1 SNHLY and CDR2 FYNNEI.

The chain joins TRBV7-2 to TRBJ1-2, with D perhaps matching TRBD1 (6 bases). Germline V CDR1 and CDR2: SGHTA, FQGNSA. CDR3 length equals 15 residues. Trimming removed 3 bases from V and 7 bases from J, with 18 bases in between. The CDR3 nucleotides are TGTGCCAGCAGCTTTTCGACAGGAGCTTTGGGTGGCTACACCTTC. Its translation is CASSFSTGALGGYTF.

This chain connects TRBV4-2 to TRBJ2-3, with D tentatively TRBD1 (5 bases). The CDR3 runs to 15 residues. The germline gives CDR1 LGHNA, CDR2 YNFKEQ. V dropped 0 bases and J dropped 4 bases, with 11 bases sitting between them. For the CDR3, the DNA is TGTGCCAGCAGCCAAGATGGGGCTGCCCCAGATACGCAGTATTTT. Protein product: CASSQDGAAPDTQYF.

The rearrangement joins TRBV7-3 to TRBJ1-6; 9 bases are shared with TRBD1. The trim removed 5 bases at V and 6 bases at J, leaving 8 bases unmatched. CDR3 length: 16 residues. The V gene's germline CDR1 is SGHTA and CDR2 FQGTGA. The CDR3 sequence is CASSPGPGQGNSPLHF. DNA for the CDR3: TGTGCCAGCAGCCCCGGTCCGGGACAGGGTAATTCACCCCTCCACTTT.

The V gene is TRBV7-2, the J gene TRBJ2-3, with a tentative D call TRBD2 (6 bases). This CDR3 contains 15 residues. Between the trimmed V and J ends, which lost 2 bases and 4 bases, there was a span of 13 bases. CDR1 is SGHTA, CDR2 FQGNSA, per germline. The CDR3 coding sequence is TGTGCCAGCAGCTTAAATGGGGGGAGCCCAGATACGCAGTATTTT. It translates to CASSLNGGSPDTQYF. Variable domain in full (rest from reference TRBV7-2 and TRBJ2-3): GAGVSQSPSNKVTEKGKDVELRCDPISGHTALYWYRQSLGQGLEFLIYFQGNSAPDKSGLPSDRFSAERTGGSVSTLTIQRTQQEDSAVYLCASSLNGGSPDTQYFGPGTRLTVL.

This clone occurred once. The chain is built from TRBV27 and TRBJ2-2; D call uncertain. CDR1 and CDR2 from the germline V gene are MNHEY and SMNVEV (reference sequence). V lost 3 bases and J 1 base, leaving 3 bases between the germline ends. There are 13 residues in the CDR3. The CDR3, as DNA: TGTGCCAGCAGTTTCGGGAACACCGGGGAGCTGTTTTTT. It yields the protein CASSFGNTGELFF.

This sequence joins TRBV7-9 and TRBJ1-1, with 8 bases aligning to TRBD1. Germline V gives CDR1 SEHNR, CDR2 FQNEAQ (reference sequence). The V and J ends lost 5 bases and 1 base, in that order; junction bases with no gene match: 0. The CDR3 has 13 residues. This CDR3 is CASSGQGNTEAFF. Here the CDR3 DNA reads TGTGCCAGCAGCGGACAGGGGAACACTGAAGCTTTCTTT. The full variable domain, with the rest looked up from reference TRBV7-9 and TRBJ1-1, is DTGVSQNPRHKITKRGQNVTFRCDPISEHNRLYWYRQTLGQGPEFLTYFQNEAQLEKSRLLSDRFSAERPKGSFSTLEIQRTEQGDSAMYLCASSGQGNTEAFFGQGTRLTVV.

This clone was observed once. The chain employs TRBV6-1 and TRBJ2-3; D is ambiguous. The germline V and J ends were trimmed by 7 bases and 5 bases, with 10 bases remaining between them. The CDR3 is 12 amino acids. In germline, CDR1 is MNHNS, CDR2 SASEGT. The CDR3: CASNESGDTQYF. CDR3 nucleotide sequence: TGTGCCAGCAACGAGTCGGGAGATACGCAGTATTTT.

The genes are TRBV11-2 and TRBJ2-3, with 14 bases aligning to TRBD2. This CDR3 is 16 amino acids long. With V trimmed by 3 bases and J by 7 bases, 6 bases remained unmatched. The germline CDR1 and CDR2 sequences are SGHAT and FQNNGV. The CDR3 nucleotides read TGTGCCAGCAGCTTCCTGACTAGCGGGGGGGTAAATACGCAGTATTTT. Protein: CASSFLTSGGVNTQYF.

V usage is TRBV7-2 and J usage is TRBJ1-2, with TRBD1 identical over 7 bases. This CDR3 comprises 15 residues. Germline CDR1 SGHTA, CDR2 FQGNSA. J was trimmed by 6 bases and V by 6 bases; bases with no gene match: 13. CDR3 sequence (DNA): TGTGCCAGCAGGGAAAGGGGAACCAGGGGGGATGGCTACACCTTC. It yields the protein CASRERGTRGDGYTF.

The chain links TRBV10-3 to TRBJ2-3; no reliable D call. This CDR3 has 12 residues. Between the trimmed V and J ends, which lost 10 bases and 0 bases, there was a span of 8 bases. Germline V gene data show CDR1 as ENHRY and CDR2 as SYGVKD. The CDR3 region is CATAASTDTQYF. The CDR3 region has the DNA TGTGCCACCGCGGCTAGCACAGATACGCAGTATTTT.

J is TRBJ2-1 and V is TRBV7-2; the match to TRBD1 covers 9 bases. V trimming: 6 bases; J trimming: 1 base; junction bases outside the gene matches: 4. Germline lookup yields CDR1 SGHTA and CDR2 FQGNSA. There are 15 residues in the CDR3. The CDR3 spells CASSSDRGSYNEQFF. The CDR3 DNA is TGTGCCAGCAGTTCTGACAGGGGGTCCTACAATGAGCAGTTCTTC.

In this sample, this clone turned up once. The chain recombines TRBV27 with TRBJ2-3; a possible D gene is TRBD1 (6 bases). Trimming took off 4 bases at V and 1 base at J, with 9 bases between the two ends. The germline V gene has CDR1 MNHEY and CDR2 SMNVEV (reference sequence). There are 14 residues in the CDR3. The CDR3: CASSYRARTDTQYF. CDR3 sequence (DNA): TGTGCCAGCAGTTACAGGGCCCGCACAGATACGCAGTATTTT.

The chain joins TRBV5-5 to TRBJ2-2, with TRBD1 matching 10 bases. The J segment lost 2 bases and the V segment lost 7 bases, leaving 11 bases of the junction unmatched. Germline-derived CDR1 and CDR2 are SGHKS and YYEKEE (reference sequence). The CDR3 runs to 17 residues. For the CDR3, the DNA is TGTGCCAGCGCCATGGACAGGGGGTCGGTAAACACCGGGGAGCTGTTTTTT. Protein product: CASAMDRGSVNTGELFF.

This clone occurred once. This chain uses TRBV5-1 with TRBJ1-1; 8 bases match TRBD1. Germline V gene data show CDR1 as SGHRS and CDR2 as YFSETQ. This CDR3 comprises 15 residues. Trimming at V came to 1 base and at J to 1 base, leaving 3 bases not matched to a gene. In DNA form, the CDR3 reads TGCGCCAGCAGCTTGCAGGGGGCCCAGAACACTGAAGCTTTCTTT. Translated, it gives CASSLQGAQNTEAFF.

The CDR3 loop is CASSRDRINSPLHF. The CDR3, as DNA: TGTGCCAGCTCACGGGACAGGATTAATTCACCCCTCCACTTT. This chain connects TRBV18 to TRBJ1-6; TRBD1 matches 8 bases. The CDR3 is 14 amino acids. V lost 4 bases, J lost 6 bases, and 2 bases stayed unmatched. Germline CDR1 reads KGHSH; CDR2 reads LQKENI. Full variable domain (rest looked up from reference TRBV18 and TRBJ1-6): NAGVMQNPRHLVRRRGQEARLRCSPMKGHSHVYWYRQLPEEGLKFMVYLQKENIIDESGMPKERFSAEFPKEGPSILRIQQVVRGDSAAYFCASSRDRINSPLHFGNGTRLTVT.

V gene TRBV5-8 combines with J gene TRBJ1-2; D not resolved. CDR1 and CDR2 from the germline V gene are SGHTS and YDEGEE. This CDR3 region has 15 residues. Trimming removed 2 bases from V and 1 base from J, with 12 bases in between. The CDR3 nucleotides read TGTGCCAGCAGCTTCCCTCCCCCAGATAACTATGGCTACACCTTC. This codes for CASSFPPPDNYGYTF.

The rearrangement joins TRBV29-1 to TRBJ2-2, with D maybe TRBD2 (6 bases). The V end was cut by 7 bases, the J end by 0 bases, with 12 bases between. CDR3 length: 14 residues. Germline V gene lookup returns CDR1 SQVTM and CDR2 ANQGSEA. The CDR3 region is CSAARGTNTGELFF. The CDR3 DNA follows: TGCAGCGCCGCCCGGGGGACGAACACCGGGGAGCTGTTTTTT.

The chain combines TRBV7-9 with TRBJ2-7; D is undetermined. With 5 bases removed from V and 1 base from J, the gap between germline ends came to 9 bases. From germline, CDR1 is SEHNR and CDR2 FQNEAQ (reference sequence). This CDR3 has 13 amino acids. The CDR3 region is CASSPTLSYEQYF. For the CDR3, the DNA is TGTGCCAGCAGCCCGACACTTTCCTACGAGCAGTACTTC.

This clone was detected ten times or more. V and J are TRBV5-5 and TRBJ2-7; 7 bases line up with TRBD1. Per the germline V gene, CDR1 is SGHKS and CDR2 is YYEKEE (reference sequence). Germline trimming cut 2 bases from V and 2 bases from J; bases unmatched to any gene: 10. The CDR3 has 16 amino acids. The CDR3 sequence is CASSFVLRQGAYEQYF. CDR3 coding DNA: TGTGCCAGCAGCTTTGTTTTGAGGCAGGGGGCCTACGAGCAGTACTTC.

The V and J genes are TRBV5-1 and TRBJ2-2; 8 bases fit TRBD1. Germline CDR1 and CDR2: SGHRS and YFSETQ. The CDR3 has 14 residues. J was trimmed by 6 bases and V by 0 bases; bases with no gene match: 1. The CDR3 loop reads CASSLAQGAGELFF. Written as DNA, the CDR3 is TGCGCCAGCAGCTTGGCACAGGGGGCCGGGGAGCTGTTTTTT.

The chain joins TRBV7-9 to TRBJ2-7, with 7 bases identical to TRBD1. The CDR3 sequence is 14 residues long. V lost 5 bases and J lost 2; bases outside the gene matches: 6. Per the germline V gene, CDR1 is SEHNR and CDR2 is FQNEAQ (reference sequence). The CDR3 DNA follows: TGTGCCAGCAGCGCTGACAGGGCCACCTACGAGCAGTACTTC. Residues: CASSADRATYEQYF.

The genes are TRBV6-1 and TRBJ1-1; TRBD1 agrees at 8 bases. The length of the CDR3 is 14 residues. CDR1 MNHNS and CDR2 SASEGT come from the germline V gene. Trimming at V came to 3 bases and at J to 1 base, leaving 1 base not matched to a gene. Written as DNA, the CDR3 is TGTGCCAGCAGTGACGGACAGGGGAACACTGAAGCTTTCTTT. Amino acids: CASSDGQGNTEAFF.

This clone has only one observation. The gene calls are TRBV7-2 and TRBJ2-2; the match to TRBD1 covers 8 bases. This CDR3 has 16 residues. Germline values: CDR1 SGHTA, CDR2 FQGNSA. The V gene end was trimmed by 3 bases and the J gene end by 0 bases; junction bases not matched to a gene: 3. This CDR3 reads CASSFRTGSNTGELFF. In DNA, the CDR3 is TGTGCCAGCAGCTTCCGGACAGGGTCGAACACCGGGGAGCTGTTTTTT.

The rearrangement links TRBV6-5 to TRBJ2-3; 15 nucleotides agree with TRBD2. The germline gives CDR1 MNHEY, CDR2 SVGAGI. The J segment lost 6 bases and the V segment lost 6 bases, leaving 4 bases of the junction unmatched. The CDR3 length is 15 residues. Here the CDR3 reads CASRTGTSGGDTQYF. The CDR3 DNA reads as TGTGCCAGCAGAACCGGGACTAGCGGGGGGGATACGCAGTATTTT.

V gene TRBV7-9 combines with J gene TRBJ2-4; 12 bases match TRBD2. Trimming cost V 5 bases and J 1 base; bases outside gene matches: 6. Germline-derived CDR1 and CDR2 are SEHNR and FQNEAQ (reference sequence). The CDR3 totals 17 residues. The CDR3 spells CASSGASGGAAKNIQYF. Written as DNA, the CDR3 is TGTGCCAGCAGCGGGGCTAGCGGGGGGGCGGCCAAAAACATTCAGTACTTC. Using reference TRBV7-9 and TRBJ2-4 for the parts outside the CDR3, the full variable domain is DTGVSQNPRHKITKRGQNVTFRCDPISEHNRLYWYRQTLGQGPEFLTYFQNEAQLEKSRLLSDRFSAERPKGSFSTLEIQRTEQGDSAMYLCASSGASGGAAKNIQYFGAGTRLSVL.